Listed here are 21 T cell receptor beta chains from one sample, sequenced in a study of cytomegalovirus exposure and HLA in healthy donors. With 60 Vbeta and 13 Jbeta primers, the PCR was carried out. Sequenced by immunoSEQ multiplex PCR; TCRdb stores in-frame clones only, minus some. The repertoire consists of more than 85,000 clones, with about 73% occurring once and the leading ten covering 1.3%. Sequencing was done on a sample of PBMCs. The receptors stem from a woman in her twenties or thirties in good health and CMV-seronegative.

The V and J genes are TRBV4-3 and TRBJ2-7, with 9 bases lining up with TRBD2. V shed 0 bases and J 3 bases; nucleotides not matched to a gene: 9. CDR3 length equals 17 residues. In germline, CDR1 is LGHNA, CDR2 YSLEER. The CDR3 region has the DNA TGCGCCAGCAGCCAAGAAGGGCCGGGACTAGCTAACTACGAGCAGTACTTC. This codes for CASSQEGPGLANYEQYF.

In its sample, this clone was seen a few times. CDR3 in amino acids: CASRSSTEAFF. The CDR3 region has the DNA TGTGCCAGCAGGTCCTCCACTGAAGCTTTCTTT. V is TRBV6-6 and J is TRBJ1-1; D unclear. Trimming removed 6 bases from V and 4 bases from J, with 6 bases in between. The CDR3 extends over 11 amino acids. Germline assignment: CDR1 MNHNY and CDR2 SVGAGI (reference sequence).

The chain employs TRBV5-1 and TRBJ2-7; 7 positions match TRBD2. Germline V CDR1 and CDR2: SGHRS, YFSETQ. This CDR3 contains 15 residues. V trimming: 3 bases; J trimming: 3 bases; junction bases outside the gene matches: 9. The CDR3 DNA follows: TGCGCCAGCAGCTCACTGGGGGGGGTTGGCTACGAGCAGTACTTC. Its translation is CASSSLGGVGYEQYF.

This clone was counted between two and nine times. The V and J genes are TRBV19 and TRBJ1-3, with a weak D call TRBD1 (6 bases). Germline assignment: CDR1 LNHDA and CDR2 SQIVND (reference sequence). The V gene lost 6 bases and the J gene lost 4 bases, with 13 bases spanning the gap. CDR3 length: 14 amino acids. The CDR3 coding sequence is TGTGCCAGTAGAGCAACAGGGCACGGAAACACCATATATTTT. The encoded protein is CASRATGHGNTIYF. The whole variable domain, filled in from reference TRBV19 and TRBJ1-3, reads DGGITQSPKYLFRKEGQNVTLSCEQNLNHDAMYWYRQDPGQGLRLIYYSQIVNDFQKGDIAEGYSVSREKKESFPLTVTSAQKNPTAFYLCASRATGHGNTIYFGEGSWLTVV.

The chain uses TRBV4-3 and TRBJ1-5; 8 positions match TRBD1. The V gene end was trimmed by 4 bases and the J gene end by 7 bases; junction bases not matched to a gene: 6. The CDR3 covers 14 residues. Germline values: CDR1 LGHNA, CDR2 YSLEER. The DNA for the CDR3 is TGCGCCAGCAGCCCTTCGGCAGGGGGCCAGCCCCAGCATTTT. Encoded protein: CASSPSAGGQPQHF.

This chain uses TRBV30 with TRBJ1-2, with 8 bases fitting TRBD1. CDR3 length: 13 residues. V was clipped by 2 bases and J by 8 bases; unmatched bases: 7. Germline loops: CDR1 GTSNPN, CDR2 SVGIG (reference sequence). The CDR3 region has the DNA TGTGCCTGGAGTCCAGGGGGCCTCCAAGGCTACACCTTC. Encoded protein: CAWSPGGLQGYTF.

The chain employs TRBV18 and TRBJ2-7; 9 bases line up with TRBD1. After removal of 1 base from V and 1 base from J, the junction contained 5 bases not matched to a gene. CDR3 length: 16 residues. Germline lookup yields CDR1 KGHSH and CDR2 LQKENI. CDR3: CASSPLPTGGSYEQYF. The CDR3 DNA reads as TGTGCCAGCTCACCACTACCGACAGGGGGATCCTACGAGCAGTACTTC.

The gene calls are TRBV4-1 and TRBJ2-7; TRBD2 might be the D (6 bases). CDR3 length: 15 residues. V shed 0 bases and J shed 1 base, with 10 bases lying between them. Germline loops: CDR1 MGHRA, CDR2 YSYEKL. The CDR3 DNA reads TGCGCCAGCAGCCAAGATCTGGGGGGATCCTACGAGCAGTACTTC. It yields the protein CASSQDLGGSYEQYF.

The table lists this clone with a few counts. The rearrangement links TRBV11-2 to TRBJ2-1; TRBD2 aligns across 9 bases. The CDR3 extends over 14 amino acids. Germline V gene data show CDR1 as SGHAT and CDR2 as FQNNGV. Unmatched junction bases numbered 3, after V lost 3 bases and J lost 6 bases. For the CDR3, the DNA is TGTGCCAGCAGCTTCACGACTAGCGGCAATGAGCAGTTCTTC. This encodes CASSFTTSGNEQFF. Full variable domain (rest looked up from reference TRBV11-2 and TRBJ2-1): EAGVAQSPRYKIIEKRQSVAFWCNPISGHATLYWYQQILGQGPKLLIQFQNNGVVDDSQLPKDRFSAERLKGVDSTLKIQPAKLEDSAVYLCASSFTTSGNEQFFGPGTRLTVL.

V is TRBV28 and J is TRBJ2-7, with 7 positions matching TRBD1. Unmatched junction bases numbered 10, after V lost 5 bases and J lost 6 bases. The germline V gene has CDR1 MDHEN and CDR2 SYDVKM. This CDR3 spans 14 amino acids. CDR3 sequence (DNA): TGTGCCAGCAGTCGATCGACAGGGACGGGCGAGCAGTACTTC. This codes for CASSRSTGTGEQYF. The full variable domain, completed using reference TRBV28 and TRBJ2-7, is DVKVTQSSRYLVKRTGEKVFLECVQDMDHENMFWYRQDPGLGLRLIYFSYDVKMKEKGDIPEGYSVSREKKERFSLILESASTNQTSMYLCASSRSTGTGEQYFGPGTRLTVT.

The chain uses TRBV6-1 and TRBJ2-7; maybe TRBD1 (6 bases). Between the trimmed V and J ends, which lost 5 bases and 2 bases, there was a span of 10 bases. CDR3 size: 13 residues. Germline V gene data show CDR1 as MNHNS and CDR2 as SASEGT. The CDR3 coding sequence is TGTGCCAGCAGTATACAGGGCGCCTACGAGCAGTACTTC. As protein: CASSIQGAYEQYF.

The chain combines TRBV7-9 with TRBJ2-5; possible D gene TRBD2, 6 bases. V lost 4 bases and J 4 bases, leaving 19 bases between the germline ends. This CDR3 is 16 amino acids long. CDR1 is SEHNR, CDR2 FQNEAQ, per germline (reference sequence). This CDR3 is CASSSRTGGPGETQYF. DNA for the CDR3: TGTGCCAGCAGCTCTAGGACCGGAGGGCCGGGAGAGACCCAGTACTTC. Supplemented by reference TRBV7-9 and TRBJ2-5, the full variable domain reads DTGVSQNPRHKITKRGQNVTFRCDPISEHNRLYWYRQTLGQGPEFLTYFQNEAQLEKSRLLSDRFSAERPKGSFSTLEIQRTEQGDSAMYLCASSSRTGGPGETQYFGPGTRLLVL.

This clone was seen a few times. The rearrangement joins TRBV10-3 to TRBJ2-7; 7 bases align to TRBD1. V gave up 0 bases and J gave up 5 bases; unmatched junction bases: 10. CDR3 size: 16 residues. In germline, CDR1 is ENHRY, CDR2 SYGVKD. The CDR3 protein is CAISESRDSPVDEQYF. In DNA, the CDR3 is TGTGCCATCAGTGAGTCCAGGGACAGTCCTGTCGACGAGCAGTACTTC.

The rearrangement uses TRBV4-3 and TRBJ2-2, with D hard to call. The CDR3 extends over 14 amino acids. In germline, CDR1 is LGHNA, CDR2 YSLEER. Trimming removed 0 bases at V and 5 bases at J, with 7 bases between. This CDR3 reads CASSQEVRTGELFF. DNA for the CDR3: TGCGCCAGCAGCCAAGAAGTCCGGACCGGGGAGCTGTTTTTT.

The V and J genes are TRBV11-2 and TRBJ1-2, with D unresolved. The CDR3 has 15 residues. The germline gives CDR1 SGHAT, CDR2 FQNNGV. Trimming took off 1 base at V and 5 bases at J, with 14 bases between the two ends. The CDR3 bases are TGTGCCAGCAGCTTAGTGGCGGGTACAGCATATGGCTACACCTTC. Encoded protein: CASSLVAGTAYGYTF.

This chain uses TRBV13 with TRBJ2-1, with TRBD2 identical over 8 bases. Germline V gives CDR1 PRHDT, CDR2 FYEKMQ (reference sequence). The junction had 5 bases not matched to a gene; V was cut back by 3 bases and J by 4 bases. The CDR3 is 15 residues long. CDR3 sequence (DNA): TGTGCCAGCAGCTTTGGGCGGGGGGCGTACAATGAGCAGTTCTTC. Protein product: CASSFGRGAYNEQFF.

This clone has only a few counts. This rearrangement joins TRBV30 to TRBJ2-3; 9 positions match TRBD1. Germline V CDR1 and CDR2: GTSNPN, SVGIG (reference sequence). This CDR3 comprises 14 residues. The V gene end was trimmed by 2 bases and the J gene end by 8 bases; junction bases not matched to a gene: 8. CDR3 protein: CAWSIERQGGTQYF. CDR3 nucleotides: TGTGCCTGGAGTATAGAACGACAGGGGGGTACGCAGTATTTT. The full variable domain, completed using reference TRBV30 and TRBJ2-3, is SQTIHQWPATLVQPVGSPLSLECTVEGTSNPNLYWYRQAAGRGLQLLFYSVGIGQISSEVPQNLSASRPQDRQFILSSKKLLLSDSGFYLCAWSIERQGGTQYFGPGTRLTVL.

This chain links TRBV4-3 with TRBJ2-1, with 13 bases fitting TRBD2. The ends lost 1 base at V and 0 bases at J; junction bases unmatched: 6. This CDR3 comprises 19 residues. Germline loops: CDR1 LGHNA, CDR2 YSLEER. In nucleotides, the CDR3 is TGCGCCAGCAGCCAAGGACTAGCGGGAGGTACGGTCTCCTACAATGAGCAGTTCTTC. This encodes CASSQGLAGGTVSYNEQFF.

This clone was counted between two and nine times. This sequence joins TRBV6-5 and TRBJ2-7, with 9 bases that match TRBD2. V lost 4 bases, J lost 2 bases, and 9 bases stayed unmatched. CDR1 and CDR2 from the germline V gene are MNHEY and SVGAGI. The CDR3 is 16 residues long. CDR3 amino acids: CASSWAFAGGPYEQYF. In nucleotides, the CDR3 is TGTGCCAGCAGTTGGGCTTTCGCGGGAGGGCCCTACGAGCAGTACTTC.

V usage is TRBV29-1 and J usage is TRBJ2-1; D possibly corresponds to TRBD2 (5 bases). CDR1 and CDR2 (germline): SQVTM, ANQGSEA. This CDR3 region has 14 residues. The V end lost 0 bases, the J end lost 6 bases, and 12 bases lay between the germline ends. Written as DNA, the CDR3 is TGCAGCGTTGAAGATCCGCAGACTATCAATGAGCAGTTCTTC. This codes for CSVEDPQTINEQFF.

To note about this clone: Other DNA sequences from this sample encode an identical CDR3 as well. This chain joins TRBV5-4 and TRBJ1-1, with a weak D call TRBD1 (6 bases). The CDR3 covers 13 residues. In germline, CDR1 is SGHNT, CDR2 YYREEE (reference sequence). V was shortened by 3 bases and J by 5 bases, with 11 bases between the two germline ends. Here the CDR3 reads CASSSPGETEAFF. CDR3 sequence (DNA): TGTGCCAGCAGCTCCCCAGGGGAGACTGAAGCTTTCTTT.